Listed here are 7 T cell receptor beta chains from one sample, sequenced in a study of T cell repertoires in cytomegalovirus infection. TCRdb redid the calling of the reads with MiXCR, one entry per CDR3 protein. The sample carries under 200,000 distinct CDR3 sequences, about a tenth recorded once. Material: PBMCs. These TCRs come from a human donor in good health (CMV status not recorded). Some clones in this sample may be carry-over from other donors' samples.

At least ten counts were recorded for this clonotype. The chain carries TRBV27 and TRBJ2-7; 9 bases are a match to TRBD1. V lost 4 bases, J lost 5 bases, and 6 bases stayed unmatched. The CDR3 extends over 14 amino acids. The V gene's germline CDR1 is MNHEY and CDR2 SMNVEV (reference sequence). CDR3 in amino acids: CASSSDRGVHEQYF. The CDR3 nucleotides read TGTGCCAGCAGTTCGGACAGGGGAGTCCACGAGCAGTACTTC.

This clonotype was seen ten or more times. The chain couples TRBV7-8 to TRBJ1-2; possibly TRBD1 for D (6 bases). V was pared by 1 base and J by 7 bases, with 13 bases between. Germline V gene sequence: CDR1 SGHVS, CDR2 FQNEAQ. The CDR3 extends over 14 amino acids. CDR3 amino acids: CASSLDQGSGGYTF. The CDR3 DNA reads TGTGCCAGCAGCTTAGACCAGGGGTCTGGTGGCTACACCTTC.

A few counts support this clonotype. This rearrangement joins TRBV7-2 to TRBJ1-1; D remains unclear. CDR3 size: 13 residues. The germline gives CDR1 SGHTA, CDR2 FQGNSA. V dropped 3 bases and J dropped 5 bases, with 10 bases sitting between them. The CDR3 spells CASSLTSRTEAFF. DNA for the CDR3: TGTGCCAGCAGCTTGACGAGTCGGACTGAAGCTTTCTTT.

A few counts support this clonotype. The chain recombines TRBV20-1 with TRBJ1-2, with no clear D. The CDR3 consists of 13 residues. Deletions cut 4 bases from V and 1 base from J, with 10 bases between. CDR1 and CDR2 from the germline V gene are DFQATT and SNEGSKA (reference sequence). Written as DNA, the CDR3 is TGCAGTGCTACCGAGGGCCGTAACTATGGCTACACCTTC. Protein: CSATEGRNYGYTF.

CDR3 bases: TGTGCCAGCAGCCCAGGACTGCGCCAAGCTTTCTTT. This codes for CASSPGLRQAFF. The genes are TRBV14 and TRBJ1-1; no definite D call. The ends were cut back, 4 bases at V and 9 bases at J, with 12 bases in the middle. CDR1 is SGHDN, CDR2 FVKESK, per germline. This CDR3 has 12 residues.

This clonotype appeared many times. This chain connects TRBV28 to TRBJ1-4, with D tentatively TRBD1 (5 bases). The CDR3 runs to 15 residues. Trimming pared 7 bases from V and 8 bases from J, leaving 20 bases between. Germline V gene sequence: CDR1 MDHEN, CDR2 SYDVKM. Here the CDR3 DNA reads TGTGCCAGCACCAACCTGGTGGGGCTACGGGAAAAACTGTTTTTT. This encodes CASTNLVGLREKLFF.

Ten or more counts support this clonotype. This sequence joins TRBV4-3 and TRBJ2-7; the D gene is possibly TRBD1 (6 bases). V lost 1 base to trimming and J lost 2 bases, with 18 bases between them. CDR3 length equals 17 residues. Per germline, CDR1 LGHNA and CDR2 YSLEER. CDR3 DNA: TGCGCCAGCAGCCAAGGGGCAGGGGCGGCCTCAGCCTACGAGCAGTACTTC. This encodes CASSQGAGAASAYEQYF.